The 11 T cell receptor beta chains given below trace back to one sample, sequenced in a study of vaccination and CD4 T cells after COVID-19. TCRdb recomputed calls from the PCR reads with MiXCR, one row per CDR3 protein. The table shows some 18,000 distinct CDR3 sequences, with 55% to 80% occurring only once. The sequenced sample was CD4+ T cells from blood, obtained after SARS-CoV-2 vaccination. These TCRs come from a human donor who had recovered from COVID-19.

The genes are TRBV20-1 and TRBJ2-3; D is undetermined. The J call may not be correct, given that the DNA end is closer to TRBJ1-5. Germline V gives CDR1 DFQATT, CDR2 SNEGSKA (reference sequence). The CDR3 spans 16 residues. DNA of the CDR3: TGCAGTGCTAGAGATGCCGGGAGGGCCGGCACAGATACGCAGCATTTT. It translates to CSARDAGRAGTDTQHF.

In this sample, this clonotype turned up a few times. The chain links TRBV20-1 to TRBJ2-7; the match to TRBD2 covers 7 bases. The CDR3 totals 13 residues. V lost 2 bases and J lost 3; bases outside the gene matches: 4. Germline V gene lookup returns CDR1 DFQATT and CDR2 SNEGSKA (reference sequence). The CDR3: CSARPAGDYEQYF. The CDR3 coding sequence is TGCAGTGCTAGACCTGCGGGGGACTACGAGCAGTACTTC.

CDR3 nucleotide sequence: TGCGCCAGCAGCAGAGGGGGGGAGACCCAGTACTTC. It specifies CASSRGGETQYF. The chain recombines TRBV10-2 with TRBJ2-5, with D perhaps given as TRBD1 or TRBD2 (6 bases each). This CDR3 is built from 12 residues. CDR1 is WSHSY and CDR2 is SAAADI in the germline V gene. V lost 6 bases to trimming and J lost 5 bases, with 10 bases between them.

The rearrangement joins TRBV7-9 to TRBJ2-7; D remains unclear. This CDR3 spans 16 amino acids. V lost 1 base and J lost 2, with 15 bases in between. CDR1 and CDR2 from the germline V gene are SEHNR and FQNEAQ (reference sequence). The CDR3 reads CASSLVGSSRTYEQYF. Here the CDR3 DNA reads TGTGCCAGCAGCTTAGTGGGATCGAGCCGTACCTACGAGCAGTACTTC. The entire variable domain, with the rest obtained from reference TRBV7-9 and TRBJ2-7, is as follows: DTGVSQNPRHKITKRGQNVTFRCDPISEHNRLYWYRQTLGQGPEFLTYFQNEAQLEKSRLLSDRFSAERPKGSFSTLEIQRTEQGDSAMYLCASSLVGSSRTYEQYFGPGTRLTVT.

The V call is TRBV6-2 or TRBV6-3, the J call TRBJ2-5, with D perhaps matching TRBD2 (6 bases). Looked up from germline, CDR1 is MNHEY and CDR2 is SVGEGT. This CDR3 region has 13 residues. Between the trimmed V and J ends, which lost 2 bases and 7 bases, there was a span of 11 bases. The CDR3 reads CASSYIGRRTQYF. CDR3 bases: TGTGCCAGCAGTTACATAGGGAGGAGGACCCAGTACTTC.

CDR3 coding DNA: TGTGCCACCAGCGGATGGGGTGTCACCGTCAGCAATCAGCCCCAGCATTTT. Protein sequence: CATSGWGVTVSNQPQHF. The rearrangement uses TRBV15 and TRBJ1-5; D is unclear. The V and J ends lost 5 bases and 1 base respectively, with 18 bases between them. There are 17 residues in the CDR3. CDR1 is LNHNV, CDR2 YYDKDF, per germline (reference sequence).

This chain uses TRBV6-1 with TRBJ1-5; D call uncertain. CDR1 and CDR2 from the germline V gene are MNHNS and SASEGT. V was trimmed by 4 bases and J by 0 bases, leaving 19 bases between them. The CDR3 totals 18 residues. In DNA form, the CDR3 reads TGTGCCAGCAGTGGGAGAAGGCGAGAATTCTATAGCAATCAGCCCCAGCATTTT. Translation: CASSGRRREFYSNQPQHF.

This clonotype was seen just once. The rearrangement uses TRBV28 and TRBJ1-2; D possibly corresponds to TRBD1 (6 bases). The V end was cut by 5 bases, the J end by 4 bases, with 11 bases between. This CDR3 comprises 13 residues. Germline CDR1 reads MDHEN; CDR2 reads SYDVKM. The CDR3 spells CASSRGGPYGYTF. In DNA form, the CDR3 reads TGTGCCAGCAGTCGCGGGGGGCCCTATGGCTACACCTTC.

V is TRBV10-3 and J is TRBJ2-7; D is ambiguous. V dropped 0 bases and J dropped 6 bases, with 21 bases sitting between them. CDR1 and CDR2 (germline): ENHRY, SYGVKD. The CDR3 contains 17 residues. CDR3: CAISESSFRLPRGEQYF. The CDR3 DNA reads as TGTGCCATCAGTGAGTCGAGCTTTAGGCTTCCCCGCGGCGAGCAGTACTTC.

CDR3: CASSPFRLDGGYTF. DNA of the CDR3: TGTGCCAGCAGCCCCTTCCGGCTCGACGGTGGCTACACCTTC. The V gene is TRBV5-3, the J gene TRBJ1-2; D is uncertain. TRBV5-3 is an ORF for which the function is uncertain. V was pared by 8 bases and J by 7 bases, with 21 bases between. This CDR3 comprises 14 residues.

This clonotype has just a few counts. The chain couples TRBV7-2 to TRBJ1-2, with D unresolved. This CDR3 has 12 amino acids. Trimming removed 5 bases from V and 8 bases from J, with 12 bases in between. Germline assignment: CDR1 SGHTA and CDR2 FQGNSA. In nucleotides, the CDR3 is TGTGCCAGCAGCCACACGACTGGCGGCTACACCTTC. It is translated as CASSHTTGGYTF.